Detailed here is one T cell receptor (beta chain). The target antigen is unknown. The CDR3 sequence is 17 residues long. Germline lookup yields CDR1 SGHRS and CDR2 YFSETQ. The V and J ends lost 0 bases and 11 bases, in that order; junction bases with no gene match: 18. The data stem from a study of response to subunit inactivated influenza vaccine. Findings and caveats of the study: Each seasonal influenza vaccination recruits few new T cells, the authors suggested.

TCRdb re-called the RT-PCR reads with MiXCR, one entry per CDR3 protein. The data show roughly 790,000 distinct CDR3 sequences, about 20% seen once. The chain has TRBV5-1 and TRBJ2-5, with 8 bases lining up with TRBD1. The TCR originated in a man in his fifties or sixties who received an inactivated influenza vaccine. The sample here was PBMCs from blood, taken 5 days after vaccination. In DNA, the CDR3 is TGCGCCAGCAGCTTGGCGGGCCTGACAGGGGCGCAACTATCTCAGTACTTC. Residues: CASSLAGLTGAQLSQYF. Together with reference TRBV5-1 and TRBJ2-5, the CDR3 gives the full variable domain: KAGVTQTPRYLIKTRGQQVTLSCSPISGHRSVSWYQQTPGQGLQFLFEYFSETQRNKGNFPGRFSGRQFSNSRSEMNVSTLELGDSALYLCASSLAGLTGAQLSQYFGPGTRLLVL.